Below, 20 T cell receptor beta chains from the same sample are listed, as sequenced in a study of shared clonotypes between healthy human individuals (dated by TCRdb to the early 2020s). Preparation of the library involved the immunoSEQ multiplex PCR assay. TCRdb re-hosts the immuneACCESS table, in-frame sequences only. Its copies lack some clones; in the studies checked, an unresolved V gene accounts for under half of them, and the cause for the rest is not known. The sample profile shows millions of clones; approximately 94% of them were found once. The biggest ten clones account for around 0.15% of the sample. The sequencing sample was made of naive CD4+ T cells sorted from blood. In the paper's terms, the cell subset or site label means: CD45RA+ positively selected. All receptors derive from a man younger than 35 in good health.

This chain connects TRBV7-2 to TRBJ1-2, with TRBD1 as a possible D gene (5 bases). Looked up from germline, CDR1 is SGHTA and CDR2 is FQGNSA. CDR3 size: 15 residues. V lost 5 bases and J 5 bases, leaving 18 bases between the germline ends. The CDR3 region is CASSGGAKGAYGYTF. CDR3 in DNA: TGTGCCAGCAGCGGAGGGGCCAAGGGCGCGTATGGCTACACCTTC.

This clone occurred a few times. The genes are TRBV25-1 and TRBJ1-6; no clear D. Germline lookup yields CDR1 MGHDK and CDR2 SYGVNS. V was shortened by 6 bases and J by 9 bases, with 6 bases between the two germline ends. The CDR3 loop spans 11 amino acids. The CDR3 region has the DNA TGTGCCAGCAGGGGGAGTTCACCCCTCCACTTT. It specifies CASRGSSPLHF.

The rearrangement uses TRBV10-3 and TRBJ2-1; no firm D call. Trimming removed 5 bases at V and 0 bases at J, with 14 bases between. There are 16 residues in the CDR3. Germline values: CDR1 ENHRY, CDR2 SYGVKD. In DNA, the CDR3 is TGTGCCATCAGTTCCCCTTCTGGGCCCTCCTACAATGAGCAGTTCTTC. Amino acids: CAISSPSGPSYNEQFF.

This chain joins TRBV11-3 and TRBJ1-2; D might be TRBD1 (5 bases). The CDR3 sequence is 17 residues long. The ends were cut back, 0 bases at V and 2 bases at J, with 16 bases in the middle. Germline V gene data show CDR1 as SGHNT and CDR2 as YENEEA. DNA of the CDR3: TGTGCCAGCAGCTTAGATCGACGACGTGACAGAAACTATGGCTACACCTTC. Translating it yields CASSLDRRRDRNYGYTF.

The CDR3 is CASSSLVRLDTQYF. Here the CDR3 DNA reads TGTGCCAGCAGTTCTCTAGTGAGGTTAGATACGCAGTATTTT. V usage is TRBV25-1 and J usage is TRBJ2-3; D gene unclear. V was cut by 5 bases and J by 5 bases, with 14 bases left in between. Germline V lookup: CDR1 MGHDK, CDR2 SYGVNS. The CDR3 consists of 14 residues.

This clone was detected once. J is TRBJ1-1 and V is TRBV15; D ambiguous. CDR3 length: 15 residues. Germline V gives CDR1 LNHNV, CDR2 YYDKDF (reference sequence). Between the trimmed V and J ends, which lost 5 bases and 1 base, there was a span of 14 bases. The CDR3 sequence is CATSSRPAENTEAFF. The CDR3 DNA is TGTGCCACCAGCTCCCGACCCGCAGAGAACACTGAAGCTTTCTTT.

The V and J genes are TRBV7-2 and TRBJ2-5, with 9 bases identical to TRBD2. Germline values: CDR1 SGHTA, CDR2 FQGNSA. There are 16 residues in the CDR3. V lost 4 bases to trimming and J lost 1 base; unmatched junction nucleotides: 7. The chain's CDR3 is CASSWAGGPGQETQYF. As DNA, the CDR3 is TGTGCCAGCAGCTGGGCGGGAGGGCCGGGCCAAGAGACCCAGTACTTC.

A single count supports this clone. The V and J genes are TRBV5-1 and TRBJ2-3, with D tentatively TRBD2 (5 bases). Germline assignment: CDR1 SGHRS and CDR2 YFSETQ. V shed 0 bases and J shed 2 bases, with 13 bases lying between them. The CDR3 is 16 residues long. The CDR3 spells CASSLVASQNTDTQYF. CDR3 bases: TGCGCCAGCAGCTTGGTGGCTAGCCAAAACACAGATACGCAGTATTTT.

The chain is built from TRBV9 and TRBJ2-7; 7 positions match TRBD2. CDR1 is SGDLS and CDR2 is YYNGEE in the germline V gene. The CDR3 is 16 amino acids. V shed 3 bases and J 5 bases; nucleotides not matched to a gene: 14. In DNA form, the CDR3 reads TGTGCCAGCAGCGCCCAGAATTGGACTAGGCGCGACGAGCAGTACTTC. Encoded protein: CASSAQNWTRRDEQYF. Combining the CDR3 with reference TRBV9 and TRBJ2-7 gives the whole variable domain DSGVTQTPKHLITATGQRVTLRCSPRSGDLSVYWYQQSLDQGLQFLIQYYNGEERAKGNILERFSAQQFPDLHSELNLSSLELGDSALYFCASSAQNWTRRDEQYFGPGTRLTVT.

This clone has only one observation. The chain joins TRBV7-9 to TRBJ2-7, with D perhaps assigned TRBD1 or TRBD2 (5 bases each). The V end was cut by 5 bases, the J end by 0 bases, with 14 bases between. This CDR3 spans 15 amino acids. The germline V gene encodes CDR1 SEHNR and CDR2 FQNEAQ (reference sequence). CDR3 nucleotides: TGTGCCAGCAGCCGATACCGGGACCTCTCCTACGAGCAGTACTTC. This sequence encodes CASSRYRDLSYEQYF.

This chain joins TRBV7-9 and TRBJ1-2; D gene ambiguous. This CDR3 is built from 14 residues. CDR1 is SEHNR, CDR2 FQNEAQ, per germline (reference sequence). V shed 4 bases and J shed 2 bases, with 11 bases lying between them. The CDR3 reads CASSSPIGNYGYTF. In nucleotides, the CDR3 is TGTGCCAGCAGCTCCCCAATCGGGAACTATGGCTACACCTTC.

The chain carries TRBV7-2 and TRBJ1-2; possibly TRBD1 for D (6 bases). This CDR3 is built from 14 residues. Looked up from germline, CDR1 is SGHTA and CDR2 is FQGNSA. Deletions cut 6 bases from V and 4 bases from J, with 15 bases between. CDR3 in DNA: TGTGCCAGCAGAACCCGGACAGACGGCTATGGCTACACCTTC. It translates to CASRTRTDGYGYTF.

The chain employs TRBV10-3 and TRBJ2-1; unclear D gene. Trimming stripped 6 bases from V and 5 bases from J, with 8 bases between. The CDR3 consists of 12 residues. Germline lookup yields CDR1 ENHRY and CDR2 SYGVKD. The CDR3 region is CAIRRSDNEQFF. CDR3 bases: TGTGCCATCAGGCGGTCCGACAATGAGCAGTTCTTC.

The V call is TRBV23-1, the J call TRBJ1-5; D call uncertain. TRBV23-1 is given ORF status, its function remaining uncertain. The CDR3 loop spans 18 amino acids. Trimming took off 2 bases at V and 0 bases at J, with 17 bases between the two ends. For the CDR3, the DNA is TGCGCCAGCAGTCAAGGCAACTCAGGTTACTATAGCAATCAGCCCCAGCATTTT. Residues: CASSQGNSGYYSNQPQHF.

This clone was observed once. The V and J genes are TRBV5-4 and TRBJ2-2; 10 bases align to TRBD2. In germline, CDR1 is SGHNT, CDR2 YYREEE (reference sequence). V was pared by 1 base and J by 3 bases, with 3 bases of the junction left unmatched. The CDR3 totals 16 residues. CDR3 loop: CASSLKTSGHTGELFF. DNA of the CDR3: TGTGCCAGCAGCTTGAAGACTAGCGGGCACACCGGGGAGCTGTTTTTT.

The chain is built from TRBV6-6 and TRBJ2-3; 8 positions match TRBD2. The germline V gene has CDR1 MNHNY and CDR2 SVGAGI (reference sequence). J lost 4 bases, V lost 8 bases, and 2 bases had no gene match. The CDR3 loop spans 12 amino acids. Written as DNA, the CDR3 is TGTGCCAGCGGGACTAGGTCAGATACGCAGTATTTT. This codes for CASGTRSDTQYF.

This rearrangement joins TRBV6-6 to TRBJ1-1; D is ambiguous. The germline V gene encodes CDR1 MNHNY and CDR2 SVGAGI (reference sequence). CDR3 size: 13 residues. Trimming took 6 bases from V and 4 from J, leaving 12 bases between them. Here the CDR3 DNA reads TGTGCCAGCAGGTCGGATGGGGTCACTGAAGCTTTCTTT. Translating gives CASRSDGVTEAFF.

Concerning this clone: Other DNA sequences from this sample encode an identical CDR3 as well. V gene TRBV19 combines with J gene TRBJ1-2, with 7 nucleotides matching TRBD1. CDR1 is LNHDA, CDR2 SQIVND, per germline (reference sequence). The CDR3 sequence is 14 residues long. The junction had 7 bases not matched to a gene; V was cut back by 4 bases and J by 5 bases. Here the CDR3 reads CASSKIDRDYGYTF. CDR3 DNA sequence: TGTGCCAGTAGTAAAATCGACAGGGATTATGGCTACACCTTC.

The CDR3 reads CASSESWGMVTEAFF. In nucleotides, the CDR3 is TGTGCCAGCAGTGAGTCATGGGGGATGGTCACTGAAGCTTTCTTT. The chain has TRBV6-1 and TRBJ1-1, with D tentatively TRBD1 (5 bases). CDR3 length equals 15 residues. V was clipped by 3 bases and J by 4 bases, with 15 bases between them. Germline V gene sequence: CDR1 MNHNS, CDR2 SASEGT.

The gene calls are TRBV7-2 and TRBJ2-5, with 14 nucleotides matching TRBD2. The CDR3 has 16 residues. V shed 2 bases and J 10 bases; nucleotides not matched to a gene: 9. Germline V lookup: CDR1 SGHTA, CDR2 FQGNSA. The CDR3 DNA reads as TGTGCCAGCAGCTTAAGTCTAGGGACTAGCGGGAGTAACCAGTACTTC. This codes for CASSLSLGTSGSNQYF.